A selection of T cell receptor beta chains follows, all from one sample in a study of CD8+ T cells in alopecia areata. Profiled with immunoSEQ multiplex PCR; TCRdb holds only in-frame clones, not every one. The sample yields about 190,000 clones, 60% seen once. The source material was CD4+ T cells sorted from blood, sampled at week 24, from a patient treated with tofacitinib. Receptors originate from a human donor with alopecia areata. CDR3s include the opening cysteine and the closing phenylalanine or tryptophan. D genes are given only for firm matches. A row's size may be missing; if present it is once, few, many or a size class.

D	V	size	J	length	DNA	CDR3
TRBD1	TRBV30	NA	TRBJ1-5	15	TGTGCCTGGAGTGTACAGGGGACACTCAATCAGCCCCAGCATTTT	CAWSVQGTLNQPQHF
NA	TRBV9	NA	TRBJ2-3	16	TGTGCCAGCAGCAGAGCCCCACAGCCCCACACAGATACGCAGTATTTT	CASSRAPQPHTDTQYF
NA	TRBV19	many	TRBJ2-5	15	TGTGCCAGTAGTATTGGCAGGGGAAGTGGAGAGACCCAGTACTTC	CASSIGRGSGETQYF
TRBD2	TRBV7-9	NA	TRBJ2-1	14	TGTGCCAGCAGCGAACCGGGACTACCAATCGAGCAGTTCTTC	CASSEPGLPIEQFF
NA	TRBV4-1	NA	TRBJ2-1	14	TGCGCCAGCACCCCGGCCCCCTCCTACAATGAGCAGTTCTTC	CASTPAPSYNEQFF
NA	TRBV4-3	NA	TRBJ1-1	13	TGCGCCAGCAGCCAAGTCCCGAACACTGAAGCTTTCTTT	CASSQVPNTEAFF
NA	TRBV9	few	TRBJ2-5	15	TGTGCCAGCAGCGTTGCCATGGGCCCCAAAGAGACCCAGTACTTC	CASSVAMGPKETQYF
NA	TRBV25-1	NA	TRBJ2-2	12	TGTGCCAGCAGTGAAACGAAGGGGGAGCTGTTTTTT	CASSETKGELFF
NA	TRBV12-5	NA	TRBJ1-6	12	TGTGCTAGTGGTTTGGAGCGTTCACCCCTCCACTTT	CASGLERSPLHF
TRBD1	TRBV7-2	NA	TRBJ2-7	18	TGTGCCAGCAGCTCCCCCTCGACAGGGGGCTTCTCTAGGTACGAGCAGTACTTC	CASSSPSTGGFSRYEQYF
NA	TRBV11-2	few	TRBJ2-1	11	TGTGCCAGCAGCTTAGACAATGAGCAGTTCTTC	CASSLDNEQFF
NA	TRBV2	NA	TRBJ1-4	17	TGTGCCAGCAGTGGAATCAAGGGGAGACCTTCTAATGAAAAACTGTTTTTT	CASSGIKGRPSNEKLFF
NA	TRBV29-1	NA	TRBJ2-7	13	TGCAGCGTTGAAAAGGAGGGTGGCTACGAGCAGTACTTC	CSVEKEGGYEQYF
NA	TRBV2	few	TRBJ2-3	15	TGTGCCAGCGGCCCCCCCGGGACCGCAGTAGATACGCAGTATTTT	CASGPPGTAVDTQYF
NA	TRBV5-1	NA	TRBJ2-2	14	TGCGCCAGCAGCGGGGATAGGAACACCGGGGAGCTGTTTTTT	CASSGDRNTGELFF
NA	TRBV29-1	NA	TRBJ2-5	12	TGCAGCGTTGAAACTCAGGGAGAGACCCAGTACTTC	CSVETQGETQYF
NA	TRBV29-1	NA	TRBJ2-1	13	TGCAGCGTAGCCATTGGGCGGAGGAATGAGCAGTTCTTC	CSVAIGRRNEQFF